The 15 T cell receptor beta chains reported below all come from one sample, sequenced in a study of cytomegalovirus exposure and HLA in healthy donors. PCR employed 60 Vbeta and 13 Jbeta primers. Sequencing was performed with immunoSEQ multiplex PCR; in TCRdb, only in-frame clones are kept and a portion is missing. The sample yields around 150,000 clones, 80% seen once. Material: PBMCs. The receptors were gathered from a male donor in good health and CMV-seropositive.

The chain links TRBV25-1 to TRBJ2-7; 8 positions agree with TRBD2. This CDR3 spans 14 amino acids. The germline gives CDR1 MGHDK, CDR2 SYGVNS. The V gene end was trimmed by 4 bases and the J gene end by 0 bases; junction bases not matched to a gene: 2. CDR3 DNA: TGTGCCAGCAGTGGACTAGCGAACTCCTACGAGCAGTACTTC. It codes for CASSGLANSYEQYF.

This clone was seen a handful of times. Other DNA sequences within the sample encode an identical CDR3. The chain employs TRBV6-1 and TRBJ1-5; a possible D gene is TRBD1 (5 bases). V dropped 1 base and J dropped 0 bases, with 7 bases sitting between them. This CDR3 is 15 amino acids long. From germline, CDR1 is MNHNS and CDR2 SASEGT. The CDR3 region is CASSEVGVSNQPQHF. CDR3 bases: TGTGCCAGCAGTGAAGTAGGGGTTAGCAATCAGCCCCAGCATTTT.

The chain recombines TRBV4-1 with TRBJ2-2; 9 bases fit TRBD2. Trimming at V came to 1 base and at J to 4 bases, leaving 7 bases not matched to a gene. In germline, CDR1 is MGHRA, CDR2 YSYEKL. CDR3 length: 17 amino acids. The CDR3 spells CASSQGAGGPFTGELFF. The CDR3 DNA follows: TGCGCCAGCAGCCAAGGGGCGGGAGGGCCGTTCACCGGGGAGCTGTTTTTT.

V is TRBV18 and J is TRBJ1-1, with a tentative D call TRBD1 (5 bases). V shed 3 bases and J shed 3 bases, with 17 bases lying between them. The CDR3 loop spans 16 amino acids. Germline V gives CDR1 KGHSH, CDR2 LQKENI. The CDR3 region is CASSPLRVGADTEAFF. The CDR3 coding sequence is TGTGCCAGCTCACCCCTCCGGGTAGGGGCGGACACTGAAGCTTTCTTT.

The chain couples TRBV7-9 to TRBJ1-1, with 7 bases matching TRBD1. Germline V gene data show CDR1 as SEHNR and CDR2 as FQNEAQ (reference sequence). V was pared by 5 bases and J by 0 bases, with 6 bases of the junction left unmatched. CDR3 length: 15 residues. The CDR3 coding sequence is TGTGCCAGCAGCCCCGGACAGGCTATGAACACTGAAGCTTTCTTT. Translated: CASSPGQAMNTEAFF.

This clone appeared a few times. The V gene is TRBV4-1, the J gene TRBJ2-4; 7 positions agree with TRBD2. Trimming removed 0 bases from V and 0 bases from J; junction bases left unmatched: 5. From germline, CDR1 is MGHRA and CDR2 YSYEKL. This CDR3 contains 17 residues. The chain's CDR3 is CASSQEGAGQAKNIQYF. In DNA form, the CDR3 reads TGCGCCAGCAGCCAAGAAGGAGCGGGGCAAGCCAAAAACATTCAGTACTTC.

V gene TRBV25-1 combines with J gene TRBJ2-6; TRBD2 is a possible D gene (6 bases). The ends were cut back, 3 bases at V and 2 bases at J, with 17 bases in the middle. The CDR3 consists of 18 residues. Germline CDR1 is MGHDK and CDR2 is SYGVNS. CDR3 loop: CASSDLGGKGPGANVLTF. CDR3 nucleotides: TGTGCCAGCAGTGATTTGGGGGGTAAAGGGCCTGGGGCCAACGTCCTGACTTTC.

In this sample, this clone turned up once. The J gene is TRBJ2-5, the V gene TRBV18; 7 bases align to TRBD1. CDR1 and CDR2 from the germline V gene are KGHSH and LQKENI. The trim removed 3 bases at V and 1 base at J, leaving 2 bases unmatched. The CDR3 loop spans 14 amino acids. The CDR3 is CASSPGQSQETQYF. The CDR3 DNA reads as TGTGCCAGCTCACCGGGACAGTCCCAAGAGACCCAGTACTTC. The entire variable domain, with the rest obtained from reference TRBV18 and TRBJ2-5, is as follows: NAGVMQNPRHLVRRRGQEARLRCSPMKGHSHVYWYRQLPEEGLKFMVYLQKENIIDESGMPKERFSAEFPKEGPSILRIQQVVRGDSAAYFCASSPGQSQETQYFGPGTRLLVL.

The J gene is TRBJ2-7, the V gene TRBV4-1, with 8 bases fitting TRBD2. V lost 1 base to trimming and J lost 2 bases; unmatched junction nucleotides: 7. The CDR3 spans 16 residues. From germline, CDR1 is MGHRA and CDR2 YSYEKL. CDR3 bases: TGCGCCAGCAGCCAAGGAGACGGGAGGGGAACCTACGAGCAGTACTTC. As protein: CASSQGDGRGTYEQYF.

CDR3 protein: CASSFSTGANEKLFF. The CDR3 DNA is TGTGCCAGCAGCTTTTCAACAGGGGCTAATGAAAAACTGTTTTTT. The J gene is TRBJ1-4, the V gene TRBV11-1, with 7 bases lining up with TRBD1. The CDR3 sequence is 15 residues long. From germline, CDR1 is SGHAT and CDR2 FQDESV (reference sequence). Germline trimming cut 3 bases from V and 3 bases from J; bases unmatched to any gene: 4.

A few counts support this clone. This same CDR3 is encoded by further DNA sequences in the sample. The rearrangement uses TRBV19 and TRBJ2-1; possibly TRBD2 for D (5 bases). This CDR3 contains 16 residues. Germline CDR1 is LNHDA and CDR2 is SQIVND (reference sequence). Trimming removed 0 bases at V and 0 bases at J, with 9 bases between. CDR3 protein: CASSIDSGSSYNEQFF. The CDR3 nucleotides are TGTGCCAGTAGTATAGACTCGGGGAGCTCCTACAATGAGCAGTTCTTC.

The rearrangement joins TRBV5-4 to TRBJ2-3, with no clear D. Trimming pared 2 bases from V and 5 bases from J, leaving 6 bases between. CDR3 size: 12 residues. Germline CDR1 and CDR2: SGHNT and YYREEE (reference sequence). The CDR3 here is CASSFPGDTQYF. CDR3 nucleotides: TGTGCCAGCAGCTTTCCGGGAGATACGCAGTATTTT.

V gene TRBV6-6 combines with J gene TRBJ2-7, with D unresolved. CDR1 is MNHNY, CDR2 SVGAGI, per germline (reference sequence). V was clipped by 0 bases and J by 5 bases, with 11 bases between them. CDR3 length equals 14 residues. In DNA, the CDR3 is TGTGCCAGCAGTTACTCGAGTACCACGGACGAGCAGTACTTC. Its protein is CASSYSSTTDEQYF.

A word on this clone: This specimen includes other DNA sequences encoding the same CDR3. The chain couples TRBV7-9 to TRBJ1-2; TRBD1 matches 7 bases. Germline V CDR1 and CDR2: SEHNR, FQNEAQ (reference sequence). Trimming at V came to 1 base and at J to 8 bases, leaving 7 bases not matched to a gene. The CDR3 loop spans 14 amino acids. Here the CDR3 reads CASSLDRGVQGYTF. In DNA, the CDR3 is TGTGCCAGCAGCTTAGACAGGGGAGTACAGGGCTACACCTTC.

CDR3 nucleotides: TGTGCCAGCAGTTACTCGACTCCCACTGAAGCTTTCTTT. It yields the protein CASSYSTPTEAFF. The chain carries TRBV6-6 and TRBJ1-1; D remains ambiguous. V was shortened by 0 bases and J by 4 bases, with 6 bases between the two germline ends. This CDR3 spans 13 amino acids. Germline values: CDR1 MNHNY, CDR2 SVGAGI (reference sequence).